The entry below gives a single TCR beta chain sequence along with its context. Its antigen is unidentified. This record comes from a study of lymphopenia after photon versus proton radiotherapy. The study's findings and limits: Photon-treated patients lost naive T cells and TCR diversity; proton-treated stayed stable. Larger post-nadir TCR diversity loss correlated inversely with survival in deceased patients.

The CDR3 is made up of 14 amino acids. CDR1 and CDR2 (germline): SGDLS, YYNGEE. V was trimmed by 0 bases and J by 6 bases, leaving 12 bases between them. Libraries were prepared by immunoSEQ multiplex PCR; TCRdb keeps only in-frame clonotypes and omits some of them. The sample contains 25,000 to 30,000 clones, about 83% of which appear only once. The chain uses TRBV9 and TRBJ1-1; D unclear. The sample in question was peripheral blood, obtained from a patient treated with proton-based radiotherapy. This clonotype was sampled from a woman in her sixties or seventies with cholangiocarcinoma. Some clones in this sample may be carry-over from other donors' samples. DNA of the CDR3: TGTGCCAGCAGCGTAGTAGATGATGGCGCTGAAGCTTTCTTT. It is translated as CASSVVDDGAEAFF. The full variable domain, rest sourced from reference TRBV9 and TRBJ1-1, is DSGVTQTPKHLITATGQRVTLRCSPRSGDLSVYWYQQSLDQGLQFLIQYYNGEERAKGNILERFSAQQFPDLHSELNLSSLELGDSALYFCASSVVDDGAEAFFGQGTRLTVV.